The 25 T cell receptor beta chains reported below all come from one sample, sequenced in a study of molecular identifiers for immune sequencing clone quantification. A single record per CDR3 protein comes from TCRdb applying MiXCR to the PCR reads. The sample records some 580,000 distinct CDR3 sequences, roughly 27% being singletons. Source material: naive CD8+ T cells from blood, with Jurkat cell RNA spiked in. The sample's subset: FACS-sorted CD8+CD4-CCR7+CD45RA+ naive T cells. These receptors came from a human donor in good health. Some libraries in this study had Jurkat cell RNA spiked in.

This clonotype was detected ten times or more. Here the CDR3 DNA reads TGCGCCAGCAGTCGAACAGGGGGCGTTGGGGTCATTCAGTACTTC. Translating gives CASSRTGGVGVIQYF. The chain has TRBV23-1 and TRBJ2-4, with 9 bases fitting TRBD1. TRBV23-1 is annotated as an ORF whose role is uncertain. The CDR3 extends over 15 amino acids. Unmatched junction bases numbered 10, after V lost 4 bases and J lost 9 bases.

This clonotype showed up just a few times. This sequence joins TRBV6-5 and TRBJ2-7, with TRBD2 matching over 10 bases. CDR1 is MNHEY and CDR2 is SVGAGI in the germline V gene. This CDR3 has 17 amino acids. With 5 bases clipped from V and 2 bases from J, the junction kept 12 bases outside the gene matches. The CDR3: CASSPPLPSGRTYEQYF. In DNA form, the CDR3 reads TGTGCCAGCAGTCCCCCCCTTCCTAGCGGGAGAACCTACGAGCAGTACTTC.

This clonotype showed up just a few times. The rearrangement links TRBV11-2 to TRBJ2-1; 10 bases match TRBD1. After removal of 8 bases from V and 6 bases from J, the junction contained 7 bases not matched to a gene. The CDR3 spans 14 residues. Germline CDR1 is SGHAT and CDR2 is FQNNGV. The CDR3 protein is CASGPWTGGNEQFF. The DNA of the CDR3 is TGTGCCAGCGGCCCGTGGACAGGGGGCAATGAGCAGTTCTTC.

Worth noting for this clonotype: One base away lies a much larger clone, so this may be a sequencing read error. The chain has TRBV6-1 and TRBJ2-7, with D possibly matching TRBD2 (6 bases). Germline loops: CDR1 MNHNS, CDR2 SASEGT. Trimming stripped 3 bases from V and 9 bases from J, with 15 bases between. This CDR3 has 13 amino acids. The DNA for the CDR3 is TGTGCCAGCAGTGAGGACGGGGGAGGATGGCAGTACTTC. This translates into CASSEDGGGWQYF.

CDR3 DNA sequence: TGTGCCAGCAGCGGGGGGGGTGTCAGTCAGCCCCAGCATTTT. Translating gives CASSGGGVSQPQHF. J is TRBJ1-5 and V is TRBV25-1; a weak D match, TRBD1 (5 bases). Germline lookup yields CDR1 MGHDK and CDR2 SYGVNS. CDR3 size: 14 residues. Trimming cost V 6 bases and J 6 bases, with 15 bases left between them. Full variable domain (rest looked up from reference TRBV25-1 and TRBJ1-5): EADIYQTPRYLVIGTGKKITLECSQTMGHDKMYWYQQDPGMELHLIHYSYGVNSTEKGDLSSESTVSRIRTEHFPLTLESARPSHTSQYLCASSGGGVSQPQHFGDGTRLSIL.

The chain employs TRBV14 and TRBJ2-5, with 7 bases matching TRBD1. The germline gives CDR1 SGHDN, CDR2 FVKESK. V dropped 6 bases and J dropped 5; count of bases not matched to a gene: 6. There are 13 residues in the CDR3. The CDR3 DNA reads as TGTGCCAGCAGACTGACAGGGACGGAGACCCAGTACTTC. Translating it yields CASRLTGTETQYF.

This clonotype turned up a few times. The chain has TRBV2 and TRBJ2-5, with D possibly matching TRBD2 (5 bases). Trimming shortened V by 2 bases and J by 7 bases, and 14 bases separated the two germline ends. The germline V gene has CDR1 SNHLY and CDR2 FYNNEI. The CDR3 consists of 14 residues. CDR3 nucleotide sequence: TGTGCCAGCAGTGAAACAGTCGGGGAGAGGACCCAGTACTTC. Translated: CASSETVGERTQYF.

The table lists this clonotype with many counts. This chain links TRBV6-5 with TRBJ1-4; D might be TRBD1 (5 bases). Trimming took off 0 bases at V and 3 bases at J, with 11 bases between the two ends. Germline V lookup: CDR1 MNHEY, CDR2 SVGAGI. The CDR3 has 16 residues. The DNA of the CDR3 is TGTGCCAGCAGTTACTCAGGGGATTCGGCTAATGAAAAACTGTTTTTT. This sequence encodes CASSYSGDSANEKLFF.

CDR3 region: CASSLEGGSPYEQYF. As DNA, the CDR3 is TGTGCCAGCAGCTTGGAGGGAGGGTCACCCTACGAGCAGTACTTC. The chain recombines TRBV5-5 with TRBJ2-7, with 7 bases identical to TRBD2. Trimming removed 0 bases from V and 2 bases from J; junction bases left unmatched: 5. The CDR3 totals 15 residues. Looked up from germline, CDR1 is SGHKS and CDR2 is YYEKEE (reference sequence).

The CDR3 sequence is CSVSGTSVIQLGYTF. CDR3 in DNA: TGCAGCGTTAGTGGGACCTCCGTAATCCAACTGGGCTACACCTTC. The chain uses TRBV29-1 and TRBJ1-2; TRBD1 is a possible D gene (5 bases). This CDR3 has 15 amino acids. Germline V lookup: CDR1 SQVTM, CDR2 ANQGSEA. Trimming removed 5 bases from V and 8 bases from J, with 24 bases in between.

This clonotype appeared a single time. The DNA for the CDR3 is TGCAGCGTTGATATTAGTAGCCAGTACGGGAATGAGCAGTTCTTC. This translates into CSVDISSQYGNEQFF. The V and J genes are TRBV29-1 and TRBJ2-1; no firm D call. The CDR3 sequence is 15 residues long. Trimming shortened V by 3 bases and J by 7 bases, and 19 bases separated the two germline ends. CDR1 is SQVTM and CDR2 is ANQGSEA in the germline V gene.

This clonotype was seen a handful of times. The V gene is TRBV27, the J gene TRBJ2-1, with 10 bases identical to TRBD2. Per the germline V gene, CDR1 is MNHEY and CDR2 is SMNVEV (reference sequence). The J segment lost 10 bases and the V segment lost 5 bases, leaving 5 bases of the junction unmatched. This CDR3 spans 13 amino acids. In nucleotides, the CDR3 is TGTGCCAGCAGTCCCCGGACTAGCGGAGAGCAGTTCTTC. The encoded protein is CASSPRTSGEQFF.

Regarding this clonotype: Being one base from a much bigger clone, this may be a read error. V is TRBV7-9 and J is TRBJ2-4, with D uncertain. Germline V CDR1 and CDR2: SEHNR, FQNEAQ (reference sequence). This CDR3 is 14 amino acids long. V lost 8 bases and J 5 bases, leaving 16 bases between the germline ends. This CDR3 reads CASGLKEYQNIQYF. The CDR3 region has the DNA TGTGCCAGCGGCCTCAAGGAATACCAAAACATTCAGTACTTC.

This clonotype was detected a few times. The V and J genes are TRBV5-1 and TRBJ1-2; D not certain. Germline V CDR1 and CDR2: SGHRS, YFSETQ. This CDR3 is 12 amino acids long. Deletions cut 7 bases from V and 1 base from J, with 8 bases between. In nucleotides, the CDR3 is TGCGCCAGCTGGGCAGATAACTATGGCTACACCTTC. This codes for CASWADNYGYTF. Variable domain in full (rest from reference TRBV5-1 and TRBJ1-2): KAGVTQTPRYLIKTRGQQVTLSCSPISGHRSVSWYQQTPGQGLQFLFEYFSETQRNKGNFPGRFSGRQFSNSRSEMNVSTLELGDSALYLCASWADNYGYTFGSGTRLTVV.

A single count supports this clonotype. This chain links TRBV4-2 with TRBJ2-5; 12 bases align to TRBD1. Germline V CDR1 and CDR2: LGHNA, YNFKEQ. This CDR3 contains 17 residues. Unmatched junction bases numbered 15, after V lost 4 bases and J lost 9 bases. The CDR3 DNA follows: TGTGCCAGCAGCCCAGAAGCCGGGACAGGGGGCGGTGAGGCCCAGTACTTC. Its translation is CASSPEAGTGGGEAQYF.

J is TRBJ1-5 and V is TRBV10-3, with a tentative D call TRBD1 (6 bases). The germline V gene has CDR1 ENHRY and CDR2 SYGVKD. The CDR3 totals 15 residues. The ends were cut back, 2 bases at V and 2 bases at J, with 10 bases in the middle. CDR3 coding DNA: TGTGCCATCAGTGAGGGGACACTGGGCAATCAGCCCCAGCATTTT. As protein: CAISEGTLGNQPQHF.

This clonotype was counted between two and nine times. The genes are TRBV4-1 and TRBJ1-5, with a tentative D call TRBD1 (5 bases). Germline CDR1 is MGHRA and CDR2 is YSYEKL. V was clipped by 0 bases and J by 3 bases, with 15 bases between them. This CDR3 is built from 17 residues. As DNA, the CDR3 is TGCGCCAGCAGCCAAGATGGACGGGCGGGGGACAATCAGCCCCAGCATTTT. Translating gives CASSQDGRAGDNQPQHF.

Turning to this clonotype: Germline is not matched at one junction end, which may reflect a read error. The V gene is TRBV5-6, the J gene TRBJ1-3; TRBD1 might be the D (5 bases). The CDR3 extends over 18 amino acids. Germline V gene data show CDR1 as SGHDT and CDR2 as YYEEEE. As DNA, the CDR3 is TGTGCCAGCAGCTTGGACAGGCCCAAGGGTCCGGCTGGAAGCACCATATATTTT. Protein: CASSLDRPKGPAGSTIYF.

To note about this clonotype: One end of the junction fails to match germline, which may point to a read error. The chain couples TRBV27 to TRBJ2-4; TRBD1 matches at 9 bases. The V gene's germline CDR1 is MNHEY and CDR2 SMNVEV (reference sequence). This CDR3 comprises 17 residues. The CDR3: CASRLYTGGWSKNIQYF. CDR3 nucleotides: TGTGCCAGCAGGTTATATACAGGGGGCTGGAGCAAAAACATTCAGTACTTC.

On this clonotype: This may be a read error: a much more frequent sequence differs by one nucleotide. This chain connects TRBV19 to TRBJ2-7, with D possibly called TRBD1 or TRBD2 (5 bases each). Germline CDR1 is LNHDA and CDR2 is SQIVND (reference sequence). This CDR3 comprises 15 residues. Here the CDR3 reads CASSPSAGSSYEQHF. In DNA, the CDR3 is TGTGCCAGTAGCCCCTCGGCAGGGAGCTCCTACGAGCAGCACTTC. The full variable domain, completed using reference TRBV19 and TRBJ2-7, is DGGITQSPKYLFRKEGQNVTLSCEQNLNHDAMYWYRQDPGQGLRLIYYSQIVNDFQKGDIAEGYSVSREKKESFPLTVTSAQKNPTAFYLCASSPSAGSSYEQHFGPGTRLTVT.

Many counts were recorded for this clonotype. The rearrangement links TRBV4-1 to TRBJ2-7, with TRBD1 matching 8 bases. This CDR3 comprises 13 residues. The germline V gene encodes CDR1 MGHRA and CDR2 YSYEKL. Germline trimming cut 4 bases from V and 10 bases from J; bases unmatched to any gene: 9. For the CDR3, the DNA is TGCGCCAGCAGCCCAGGACAGGGTAATGAACAGTACTTC. As protein: CASSPGQGNEQYF.

V gene TRBV19 combines with J gene TRBJ2-3; D may be TRBD1 or TRBD2 (5 bases each). Germline V gives CDR1 LNHDA, CDR2 SQIVND (reference sequence). V lost 4 bases and J lost 5, with 13 bases in between. The CDR3 contains 14 residues. This chain's CDR3 is CASSTGRFIDTQYF. The DNA of the CDR3 is TGTGCCAGTAGTACGGGGCGATTTATAGATACGCAGTATTTT.

Worth noting for this clonotype: A much bigger clone sits one base away, suggesting this may be a read error. The rearrangement joins TRBV4-1 to TRBJ2-7; no reliable D call. Germline-derived CDR1 and CDR2 are MGHRA and YSYEKL. V shed 3 bases and J shed 4 bases, with 13 bases lying between them. CDR3 size: 14 residues. CDR3 amino acids: CASSHGQNAYEQYF. The CDR3, as DNA: TGCGCCAGCAGCCACGGCCAAAATGCGTACGAGCAGTACTTC.

The CDR3: CASSYYRGGGSYEQYF. The CDR3 region has the DNA TGTGCCAGCAGCTATTACAGGGGCGGGGGTTCCTACGAGCAGTACTTC. The V call is TRBV7-8, the J call TRBJ2-7, with D perhaps being TRBD1 or TRBD2 (7 bases each). CDR3 length: 16 amino acids. The germline CDR1 and CDR2 sequences are SGHVS and FQNEAQ. V was clipped by 4 bases and J by 1 base, with 17 bases between them.

This clonotype has just a few counts. The rearrangement links TRBV6-5 to TRBJ2-7; a possible D gene is TRBD1 (6 bases). Germline loops: CDR1 MNHEY, CDR2 SVGAGI. The CDR3 has 14 residues. Trimming pared 6 bases from V and 4 bases from J, leaving 16 bases between. CDR3 sequence: CASSQQGTKYEQYF. The CDR3 DNA reads as TGTGCCAGCAGCCAACAGGGAACTAAATACGAGCAGTACTTC.